These 26 T cell receptor beta chains were sequenced from one sample in a study of shared clonotypes between healthy human individuals. Profiling relied on immunoSEQ multiplex PCR, and the TCRdb table lists in-frame clones only, not all of them. The table shows about 1.1 million clones, with around three quarters occurring only once. Sequencing was performed on memory CD4+ T cells from PBMCs. The subset: CD45RA-negative fraction. The source of these receptors is a man aged 18 to 30 in good health. Some clones in this sample may be carry-over from other donors' samples.

The CDR3 region has the DNA TGTGCCAGCAGCAGGGCGACAGGGGAGATCTACGAGCAGTACTTC. Its translation: CASSRATGEIYEQYF. The chain is built from TRBV5-4 and TRBJ2-7; 8 positions match TRBD1. Germline CDR1 SGHNT, CDR2 YYREEE (reference sequence). After removal of 4 bases from V and 3 bases from J, the junction contained 9 bases not matched to a gene. The CDR3 is 15 amino acids.

This sequence joins TRBV7-2 and TRBJ2-3; the D is unclear. The CDR3 spans 15 residues. Germline lookup yields CDR1 SGHTA and CDR2 FQGNSA. Deletions cut 3 bases from V and 0 bases from J, with 10 bases between. In nucleotides, the CDR3 is TGTGCCAGCAGCTTCCGACACCCGAGCACAGATACGCAGTATTTT. This translates into CASSFRHPSTDTQYF.

This chain joins TRBV18 and TRBJ1-4, with D possibly matching TRBD1 (5 bases). Germline values: CDR1 KGHSH, CDR2 LQKENI. V lost 2 bases and J 6 bases, leaving 10 bases between the germline ends. This CDR3 contains 14 residues. CDR3 DNA: TGTGCCAGCTCACCAGCTATCAGGGATGAAAAACTGTTTTTT. Residues: CASSPAIRDEKLFF.

The chain has TRBV11-2 and TRBJ2-2, with 8 positions matching TRBD1. The CDR3 has 14 amino acids. V dropped 3 bases and J dropped 7; count of bases not matched to a gene: 4. Per germline, CDR1 SGHAT and CDR2 FQNNGV. The CDR3 DNA reads TGTGCCAGCAGCTTCCAGGGGGCGGTCGGGGAGCTGTTTTTT. The encoded protein is CASSFQGAVGELFF.

The V and J genes are TRBV9 and TRBJ2-1; 8 nucleotides align to TRBD1. This CDR3 is 15 amino acids long. V trimming: 3 bases; J trimming: 3 bases; junction bases outside the gene matches: 5. In germline, CDR1 is SGDLS, CDR2 YYNGEE. CDR3 in amino acids: CASSETGGFYNEQFF. The CDR3 DNA follows: TGTGCCAGCAGCGAAACAGGGGGTTTCTACAATGAGCAGTTCTTC.

The chain uses TRBV4-1 and TRBJ2-7; D not resolved. CDR1 is MGHRA and CDR2 is YSYEKL in the germline V gene. The CDR3 is 14 amino acids. V was clipped by 1 base and J by 1 base, with 8 bases between them. CDR3 bases: TGCGCCAGCAGCCAAGGCGGAGTTTCCTACGAGCAGTACTTC. This encodes CASSQGGVSYEQYF.

V usage is TRBV18 and J usage is TRBJ2-3; D gene ambiguous. This CDR3 is 12 amino acids long. Germline values: CDR1 KGHSH, CDR2 LQKENI. Trimming took off 8 bases at V and 4 bases at J, with 10 bases between the two ends. CDR3 protein: CASTTSADTQYF. The DNA for the CDR3 is TGTGCCAGCACGACCTCGGCAGATACGCAGTATTTT.

This clone was detected only a few times. The J gene is TRBJ1-1, the V gene TRBV7-9; D is undetermined. Germline CDR1 is SEHNR and CDR2 is FQNEAQ (reference sequence). The CDR3 has 13 residues. V was pared by 4 bases and J by 3 bases, with 9 bases between. As DNA, the CDR3 is TGTGCCAGCAGCTCCAACGGGGACACTGAAGCTTTCTTT. It codes for CASSSNGDTEAFF.

The V call is TRBV10-3, the J call TRBJ2-7; 9 bases line up with TRBD1. CDR3 length equals 15 residues. V was clipped by 10 bases and J by 2 bases; unmatched bases: 12. Germline CDR1 ENHRY, CDR2 SYGVKD. In DNA, the CDR3 is TGTGCCAGCGGAGCCCGGGACAGGGCGGCCTACGAGCAGTACTTC. Translated: CASGARDRAAYEQYF.

The chain is built from TRBV6-5 and TRBJ1-5, with 11 bases matching TRBD1. The CDR3 length is 14 residues. Germline loops: CDR1 MNHEY, CDR2 SVGAGI. After removal of 5 bases from V and 7 bases from J, the junction contained 4 bases not matched to a gene. DNA of the CDR3: TGTGCCAGCAGTGGACAGGGGGCAGACCAGCCCCAGCATTTT. It yields the protein CASSGQGADQPQHF.

The chain carries TRBV30 and TRBJ1-1, with D possibly being TRBD1 (5 bases). Germline V gene data show CDR1 as GTSNPN and CDR2 as SVGIG (reference sequence). V lost 3 bases and J lost 11, with 16 bases in between. The CDR3 has 12 residues. In DNA form, the CDR3 reads TGTGCCTGGAGGGGCGGGGGAAGTAAGGCTTTCTTT. It is translated as CAWRGGGSKAFF. Based on the CDR3 plus reference TRBV30 and TRBJ1-1, the full variable domain is SQTIHQWPATLVQPVGSPLSLECTVEGTSNPNLYWYRQAAGRGLQLLFYSVGIGQISSEVPQNLSASRPQDRQFILSSKKLLLSDSGFYLCAWRGGGSKAFFGQGTRLTVV.

This chain uses TRBV6-5 with TRBJ2-7; a weak D match, TRBD1 (6 bases). The length of the CDR3 is 13 residues. From germline, CDR1 is MNHEY and CDR2 SVGAGI. Trimming shortened V by 2 bases and J by 3 bases, and 8 bases separated the two germline ends. CDR3 nucleotide sequence: TGTGCCAGCAGTTACAGGGGGAACTACGAGCAGTACTTC. Its translation is CASSYRGNYEQYF.

The chain is built from TRBV28 and TRBJ1-5, with 8 bases lining up with TRBD1. The trim removed 5 bases at V and 5 bases at J, leaving 8 bases unmatched. The CDR3 totals 15 residues. Germline lookup yields CDR1 MDHEN and CDR2 SYDVKM. The CDR3 spells CASSPGQGMHQPQHF. CDR3 nucleotide sequence: TGTGCCAGCAGTCCTGGACAGGGTATGCATCAGCCCCAGCATTTT.

This rearrangement joins TRBV7-2 to TRBJ2-7, with D tentatively TRBD2 (5 bases). V lost 2 bases to trimming and J lost 6 bases, with 11 bases between them. CDR1 and CDR2 (germline): SGHTA, FQGNSA. The CDR3 runs 13 residues. CDR3 in DNA: TGTGCCAGCAGCTTACACCCGGGGAGCGAGCAGTACTTC. Its translation: CASSLHPGSEQYF.

The chain links TRBV19 to TRBJ2-7; possibly TRBD2 for D (6 bases). CDR1 is LNHDA, CDR2 SQIVND, per germline (reference sequence). The CDR3 totals 12 residues. Trimming removed 3 bases at V and 6 bases at J, with 9 bases between. CDR3 nucleotide sequence: TGTGCCAGTAGTATCTTCGGGGGCGAGCAGTACTTC. Translation: CASSIFGGEQYF.

CDR3 amino acids: CASSGTSGYNEQFF. DNA for the CDR3: TGTGCCAGCAGCGGAACTAGCGGGTATAATGAGCAGTTCTTC. The rearrangement links TRBV7-2 to TRBJ2-1; 9 bases are shared with TRBD2. Germline V lookup: CDR1 SGHTA, CDR2 FQGNSA. The CDR3 has 14 residues. The junction had 6 bases not matched to a gene; V was cut back by 5 bases and J by 7 bases.

The rearrangement uses TRBV11-2 and TRBJ2-7; D not resolved. V lost 1 base and J lost 2, with 9 bases in between. The CDR3 is 14 residues long. Germline V gene lookup returns CDR1 SGHAT and CDR2 FQNNGV. The CDR3 nucleotides read TGTGCCAGCAGCTTAGCCCCGGAACCCTACGAGCAGTACTTC. Translated: CASSLAPEPYEQYF.

The gene calls are TRBV18 and TRBJ1-2, with 7 positions matching TRBD1. Germline loops: CDR1 KGHSH, CDR2 LQKENI. This CDR3 is 14 amino acids long. J lost 4 bases, V lost 4 bases, and 6 bases had no gene match. The CDR3 DNA reads as TGTGCCAGCTCACTCGACAGGGTGGGCTATGGCTACACCTTC. The encoded protein is CASSLDRVGYGYTF.

The chain recombines TRBV7-9 with TRBJ1-4, with TRBD1 matching over 8 bases. Germline CDR1 SEHNR, CDR2 FQNEAQ (reference sequence). This CDR3 is built from 17 residues. CDR3 DNA sequence: TGTGCTGCAGCTCCCGGACAGGGCCGAGCAACTAATGAAAAACTGTTTTTT. Amino acid sequence: CAAAPGQGRATNEKLFF. Variable domain in full (rest from reference TRBV7-9 and TRBJ1-4): DTGVSQNPRHKITKRGQNVTFRCDPISEHNRLYWYRQTLGQGPEFLTYFQNEAQLEKSRLLSDRFSAERPKGSFSTLEIQRTEQGDSAMYLCAAAPGQGRATNEKLFFGSGTQLSVL.

The sample holds one count of this clone. The rearrangement uses TRBV11-2 and TRBJ2-1; 10 nucleotides align to TRBD2. This CDR3 has 17 residues. Germline trimming cut 7 bases from V and 2 bases from J; bases unmatched to any gene: 11. Germline CDR1 reads SGHAT; CDR2 reads FQNNGV. CDR3 sequence reads: CASTQKRGTSAYNEQFF. CDR3 DNA: TGTGCCAGCACGCAAAAAAGGGGGACTAGCGCCTACAATGAGCAGTTCTTC.

The chain has TRBV6-1 and TRBJ2-6, with 7 bases fitting TRBD1. Trimming cost V 7 bases and J 3 bases; bases outside gene matches: 6. Germline V lookup: CDR1 MNHNS, CDR2 SASEGT. This CDR3 contains 15 residues. The CDR3 loop reads CASTQGVRGANVLTF. CDR3 DNA: TGTGCCAGCACGCAGGGGGTACGTGGGGCCAACGTCCTGACTTTC.

The chain joins TRBV7-9 to TRBJ2-3, with 7 bases identical to TRBD2. Germline assignment: CDR1 SEHNR and CDR2 FQNEAQ (reference sequence). The junction had 13 bases not matched to a gene; V was cut back by 5 bases and J by 5 bases. This CDR3 comprises 16 residues. The CDR3: CASSPHLGRAEDTQYF. The CDR3 DNA sequence: TGTGCCAGCAGCCCACACCTGGGGAGGGCGGAAGATACGCAGTATTTT. Drawing the rest from reference TRBV7-9 and TRBJ2-3, the complete variable domain is DTGVSQNPRHKITKRGQNVTFRCDPISEHNRLYWYRQTLGQGPEFLTYFQNEAQLEKSRLLSDRFSAERPKGSFSTLEIQRTEQGDSAMYLCASSPHLGRAEDTQYFGPGTRLTVL.

Details on this clone: The sample contains more than one DNA sequence encoding this CDR3. The chain links TRBV7-2 to TRBJ2-1; 10 positions match TRBD2. CDR3 length equals 15 residues. Germline CDR1 reads SGHTA; CDR2 reads FQGNSA. V lost 1 base to trimming and J lost 10 bases; unmatched junction nucleotides: 7. The CDR3 DNA reads as TGTGCCAGCAGCTTAGGCCTAGCGGGAGCAGGCGAGCAGTTCTTC. Encoded protein: CASSLGLAGAGEQFF.

The V call is TRBV29-1, the J call TRBJ1-2; 7 bases map to TRBD1. The V gene's germline CDR1 is SQVTM and CDR2 ANQGSEA. The CDR3 has 14 residues. V lost 6 bases, J lost 1 base, and 8 bases stayed unmatched. The CDR3 protein is CSVPRQGGNYGYTF. The CDR3 DNA reads TGCAGCGTCCCCCGACAGGGAGGTAACTATGGCTACACCTTC.

The V gene is TRBV6-1, the J gene TRBJ1-5; possible D gene TRBD1, 5 bases. The germline V gene encodes CDR1 MNHNS and CDR2 SASEGT. Trimming pared 4 bases from V and 4 bases from J, leaving 8 bases between. CDR3 size: 13 residues. CDR3 bases: TGTGCCAGCAGTGCAGGGAGGAATCAGCCCCAGCATTTT. Encoded protein: CASSAGRNQPQHF.

The CDR3 sequence: CASSVALGQHGYTF. CDR3 coding DNA: TGTGCCAGCAGCGTCGCCTTGGGGCAGCATGGCTACACCTTC. The chain carries TRBV9 and TRBJ1-2, with a possible D match to TRBD1 (5 bases). V lost 2 bases to trimming and J lost 6 bases, with 14 bases between them. This CDR3 has 14 amino acids. Germline loops: CDR1 SGDLS, CDR2 YYNGEE.